Listed below are T cell receptor beta chains from one sample, sequenced in a study of post-analysis software for immune sequencing data. Using its own MiXCR run on the PCR reads, TCRdb lists one record per CDR3 protein. The data hold over 150,000 distinct CDR3 sequences, with 30% observed a single time. The sequencing input was blood. Receptors were obtained from a girl between 5 and 17 years old with multiple sclerosis. Both conserved end residues are part of each CDR3. Each record gives: D gene, V gene, clone size, J gene, CDR3 protein, CDR3 DNA. A D gene is named only where the DNA matches it firmly. Clone size is given for some rows only: seen once, a few or many times, or a class if the clone is expanded.

D gene: TRBD2; V gene: TRBV20-1; clone size: few; J gene: TRBJ2-7; CDR3 protein: CSAGASGSLYEQYF; CDR3 DNA: TGCAGTGCTGGCGCTAGCGGGAGTTTGTACGAGCAGTACTTC
D gene: NA; V gene: TRBV5-1; clone size: many; J gene: TRBJ2-1; CDR3 protein: CASNDGDLGNEQFF; CDR3 DNA: TGCGCCAGCAACGACGGGGACCTCGGGAATGAGCAGTTCTTC
D gene: NA; V gene: TRBV20-1; clone size: few; J gene: TRBJ1-6; CDR3 protein: CSASAGQGSYNSPLHF; CDR3 DNA: TGCAGTGCTAGCGCCGGGCAAGGCTCCTATAATTCACCCCTCCACTTT
D gene: TRBD1; V gene: TRBV2; clone size: many; J gene: TRBJ2-5; CDR3 protein: CASNERGRLQETQYF; CDR3 DNA: TGTGCCAGCAATGAAAGGGGGCGCTTGCAAGAGACCCAGTACTTC
D gene: TRBD2; V gene: TRBV7-8; clone size: many; J gene: TRBJ2-7; CDR3 protein: CASSPGDYYEQYF; CDR3 DNA: TGTGCCAGCAGCCCGGGGGACTACTACGAGCAGTACTTC
D gene: NA; V gene: TRBV28; clone size: NA; J gene: TRBJ2-3; CDR3 protein: CASSFETSTDTQYF; CDR3 DNA: TGTGCCAGCAGTTTCGAGACAAGCACAGATACGCAGTATTTT
D gene: TRBD1; V gene: TRBV6-5; clone size: NA; J gene: TRBJ2-7; CDR3 protein: CASRRGQGYEQYF; CDR3 DNA: TGTGCCAGCAGACGGGGACAGGGCTACGAGCAGTACTTC
D gene: TRBD1; V gene: TRBV3-1; clone size: NA; J gene: TRBJ1-2; CDR3 protein: CASGQRPDRGSGYTF; CDR3 DNA: TGTGCCAGCGGCCAAAGGCCGGACAGGGGATCCGGCTACACCTTC
D gene: NA; V gene: TRBV29-1; clone size: many; J gene: TRBJ2-5; CDR3 protein: CSVEEGETQYF; CDR3 DNA: TGCAGCGTTGAAGAGGGAGAGACCCAGTACTTC
D gene: NA; V gene: TRBV10-2; clone size: NA; J gene: TRBJ2-5; CDR3 protein: CASSEVLSSYNEQYF; CDR3 DNA: TGCGCCAGCAGTGAGGTCTTGTCCTCCTACAATGAGCAGTACTTC
D gene: NA; V gene: TRBV6-1; clone size: NA; J gene: TRBJ2-7; CDR3 protein: CASSEEDSYEQYF; CDR3 DNA: TGTGCCAGCAGTGAAGAAGACTCCTACGAGCAGTACTTC
D gene: NA; V gene: TRBV10-3; clone size: NA; J gene: TRBJ1-3; CDR3 protein: CAITPDPSGNTIYF; CDR3 DNA: TGTGCCATCACCCCCGACCCGTCTGGAAACACCATATATTTT
D gene: NA; V gene: TRBV7-8; clone size: many; J gene: TRBJ2-5; CDR3 protein: CASSRPYPAGETQYF; CDR3 DNA: TGTGCCAGCAGCAGACCTTATCCGGCCGGAGAGACCCAGTACTTC
D gene: TRBD1; V gene: TRBV7-9; clone size: many; J gene: TRBJ2-5; CDR3 protein: CASSFPQGTGRETQYF; CDR3 DNA: TGTGCCAGCAGCTTCCCACAGGGGACAGGCAGGGAGACCCAGTACTTC
D gene: TRBD1; V gene: TRBV20-1; clone size: NA; J gene: TRBJ1-5; CDR3 protein: CSVQGASNQPQHF; CDR3 DNA: TGCAGTGTACAGGGGGCAAGCAATCAGCCCCAGCATTTT
D gene: NA; V gene: TRBV5-1; clone size: many; J gene: TRBJ2-7; CDR3 protein: CASSLEHEQYF; CDR3 DNA: TGCGCCAGCAGCTTGGAACACGAGCAGTACTTC
D gene: NA; V gene: TRBV20-1; clone size: many; J gene: TRBJ2-5; CDR3 protein: CSVKAGGAETQYF; CDR3 DNA: TGCAGTGTTAAGGCCGGGGGCGCAGAGACCCAGTACTTC
D gene: NA; V gene: TRBV7-9; clone size: few; J gene: TRBJ2-2; CDR3 protein: CASSLFWQGGAGELFF; CDR3 DNA: TGTGCCAGCAGCTTATTTTGGCAGGGCGGTGCCGGGGAGCTGTTTTTT
D gene: NA; V gene: TRBV21-1; clone size: few; J gene: TRBJ1-1; CDR3 protein: CASSGEAEAFF; CDR3 DNA: TGTGCCAGCTCGGGGGAGGCTGAAGCTTTCTTT
D gene: TRBD1; V gene: TRBV5-1; clone size: few; J gene: TRBJ2-6; CDR3 protein: CASSLEGTGGSGANVLTF; CDR3 DNA: TGCGCCAGCAGCTTGGAAGGGACAGGGGGCTCTGGGGCCAACGTCCTGACTTTC